This T cell receptor beta chain comes out of a study of cytotoxic CD8 clonotypes in ibrutinib-treated CLL. Study-level points and caveats: The study found clonality rose at ibrutinib response, then fell toward baseline at progression. In sustained-remission versus progressing patients, sampling times differed.

In regard to this clone: Its antigen is not identified.

The CDR3 runs to 13 residues. Germline CDR1 is LNHDA and CDR2 is SQIVND (reference sequence). Trimming took 4 bases from V and 7 from J, leaving 14 bases between them. Method: immunoSEQ multiplex PCR; TCRdb's copy keeps in-frame clones and lacks some. The repertoire holds 130,000 to 150,000 clones, less than 95% seen once, with 11% in the top ten. The sequence was obtained from a human donor with chronic lymphocytic leukemia. The sample was PBMCs, taken after 12 months of ibrutinib treatment. The rearrangement uses TRBV19 and TRBJ2-7; D is unresolved. The CDR3 nucleotides are TGTGCCAGTAGTAACCAGGACCTTGCTGAGCAGTACTTC. Its protein is CASSNQDLAEQYF. Complete variable domain (other parts from reference TRBV19 and TRBJ2-7): DGGITQSPKYLFRKEGQNVTLSCEQNLNHDAMYWYRQDPGQGLRLIYYSQIVNDFQKGDIAEGYSVSREKKESFPLTVTSAQKNPTAFYLCASSNQDLAEQYFGPGTRLTVT.